This is a list of T cell receptor beta chains from one sample in a study of T cell repertoires in cytomegalovirus infection. TCRdb independently ran MiXCR on the reads; one entry per CDR3 protein. The sample includes 550,000 to 700,000 distinct CDR3 sequences, just under 40% of them seen just once. The antigens these receptors bind are not known. The specimen comprised cultured PBMCs, sampled from culture after CMV antigen stimulation. These receptors originate from a human donor in good health (CMV status not recorded). Some clones in this sample may be carry-over from other donors' samples. Both conserved end residues are part of each CDR3. Only part of the rows carry a size: once, few, many, or a class if the clone is expanded.

CASSSGGEETQYF,-,TRBV7-7,13
CAGTGTNTGELFF,-,TRBV7-9,13
CASSFSRTSGTSYEQYF,once,TRBV7-8,17
CASSSTNRTSRAEAFF,-,TRBV7-3,16
CASSRPTLIQETQYF,-,TRBV7-4,15
CASSDTNNSPLHF,few,TRBV2,13
CASRDYDYEQYF,few,TRBV10-2,12
CASSFVAKETQYF,-,TRBV19,13
CASSKTGGAWEKLFF,-,TRBV9,15
CASSQDEATGVGSRETQYF,-,TRBV4-2,19
CASSLWRSGVIEQYF,many,TRBV7-2,15
CASSLALRAGEKLFF,few,TRBV7-2,15
CASSSFLPYEQYF,once,TRBV11-2,13
CASSWASGGTGELFF,few,TRBV6-5,15
CAGGRENTGELFF,few,TRBV7-6,13
CASSFYGGASGNTIYF,-,TRBV12-3/TRBV12-4,16
CASRSSGTTTYEQFF,few,TRBV7-8,15
CASSLRGGGRVNSPLHF,-,TRBV12-3/TRBV12-4,17
CSASFFALGTYEQYF,-,TRBV20-1,15
CSVTSGSNGETQYF,-,TRBV20-1,14
CATSSLSAGGDTQYF,-,TRBV15,15
CASSLTGQEPQYF,-,TRBV7-6,13